The rows below give T cell receptor beta chains drawn from one sample of a study of blood T cell repertoires in COVID-19. TCRdb's copy holds only in-frame clones and misses some; the assay was immunoSEQ multiplex PCR. The sample lists more than 120,000 clones; over 65% were seen once. Sequenced material: peripheral blood. The receptors derive from a human donor in a cohort sampled during active COVID-19. Each CDR3 is given with its conserved first and last residue. Each record gives: CDR3 length, J gene, V gene, CDR3 protein.

CDR3 length: 14
J gene: TRBJ2-7
V gene: TRBV19
CDR3 protein: CASSSGRGVYEQYF

CDR3 length: 9
J gene: TRBJ1-1
V gene: TRBV7-2
CDR3 protein: CASSQFGGF

CDR3 length: 17
J gene: TRBJ2-3
V gene: TRBV19
CDR3 protein: CASRWKSSGTGRDTQYF

CDR3 length: 15
J gene: TRBJ2-5
V gene: TRBV13
CDR3 protein: CASSSYGLAGETQYF

CDR3 length: 16
J gene: TRBJ2-1
V gene: TRBV7-3
CDR3 protein: CASSFDGRGDYNEQFF

CDR3 length: 18
J gene: TRBJ2-6
V gene: TRBV4-2
CDR3 protein: CASSQDPSGSSGANVLTF

CDR3 length: 15
J gene: TRBJ1-1
V gene: TRBV27
CDR3 protein: CASSLFNAENTEAFF

CDR3 length: 15
J gene: TRBJ1-1
V gene: TRBV11-2
CDR3 protein: CASSLGWGGVTEAFF

CDR3 length: 12
J gene: TRBJ1-1
V gene: TRBV6-5
CDR3 protein: CASSNYGGGAFF

CDR3 length: 13
J gene: TRBJ2-1
V gene: TRBV30
CDR3 protein: CAWDGTKGNEQFF

CDR3 length: 17
J gene: TRBJ2-5
V gene: TRBV7-8
CDR3 protein: CASSPWVGTGNQETQYF

CDR3 length: 15
J gene: TRBJ2-7
V gene: TRBV27
CDR3 protein: CASSLKWGGSYEQYF

CDR3 length: 15
J gene: TRBJ1-2
V gene: TRBV5-5
CDR3 protein: CASSLGGGANYGYTF

CDR3 length: 13
J gene: TRBJ1-1
V gene: TRBV6-5
CDR3 protein: CASADQGEGEAFF

CDR3 length: 12
J gene: TRBJ2-5
V gene: TRBV2
CDR3 protein: CATADRDGTQYF

CDR3 length: 14
J gene: TRBJ1-1
V gene: TRBV11-1
CDR3 protein: CASSQDRLNTEAFF

CDR3 length: 20
J gene: TRBJ2-3
V gene: TRBV18
CDR3 protein: CASSPSRSSGMGSGTDTQYF

CDR3 length: 12
J gene: TRBJ1-1
V gene: TRBV7-9
CDR3 protein: CASSLRDSEAFF

CDR3 length: 15
J gene: TRBJ2-5
V gene: TRBV28
CDR3 protein: CASSLLQGTQETQYF

CDR3 length: 16
J gene: TRBJ2-1
V gene: TRBV11-2
CDR3 protein: CASSFSGGAPNNEQFF

CDR3 length: 16
J gene: TRBJ2-1
V gene: TRBV5-1
CDR3 protein: CASSLVRQSLGNEQFF

CDR3 length: 13
J gene: TRBJ1-5
V gene: TRBV30
CDR3 protein: CAWSAQGGQPQHF

CDR3 length: 13
J gene: TRBJ1-1
V gene: TRBV2
CDR3 protein: CASSPAEDSEAFF

CDR3 length: 14
J gene: TRBJ2-5
V gene: TRBV6-5
CDR3 protein: CASSNRVASETQYF

CDR3 length: 16
J gene: TRBJ1-5
V gene: TRBV6-2/TRBV6-3
CDR3 protein: CASSSAAGRSNQPQHF

CDR3 length: 13
J gene: TRBJ2-1
V gene: TRBV10-1
CDR3 protein: CASSEGLPSEQFF

CDR3 length: 15
J gene: TRBJ1-4
V gene: TRBV28
CDR3 protein: CASSLLAGDNEKLFF

CDR3 length: 13
J gene: TRBJ2-7
V gene: TRBV29-1
CDR3 protein: CSVDGQGGHEQYF

CDR3 length: 15
J gene: TRBJ1-1
V gene: TRBV6-5
CDR3 protein: CASSLQGAGDTEAFF

CDR3 length: 18
J gene: TRBJ1-4
V gene: TRBV12-1
CDR3 protein: CASRGTSESVWKDEKLFF

CDR3 length: 13
J gene: TRBJ2-1
V gene: TRBV2
CDR3 protein: CATSGGPGNEQFF

CDR3 length: 14
J gene: TRBJ2-5
V gene: TRBV9
CDR3 protein: CASSVAVGGETQYF

CDR3 length: 13
J gene: TRBJ2-1
V gene: TRBV27
CDR3 protein: CASRDRGINEQFF

CDR3 length: 15
J gene: TRBJ2-1
V gene: TRBV6-1
CDR3 protein: CASSEVPLAGTEQFF

CDR3 length: 13
J gene: TRBJ2-3
V gene: TRBV5-5
CDR3 protein: CATWADSTDTQYF

CDR3 length: 15
J gene: TRBJ1-1
V gene: TRBV6-5
CDR3 protein: CASIRGGGLDTEAFF

CDR3 length: 17
J gene: TRBJ2-3
V gene: TRBV10-2
CDR3 protein: CASNPAGEVWSTDTQYF

CDR3 length: 13
J gene: TRBJ2-7
V gene: TRBV2
CDR3 protein: CASQRGHSYEQYF

CDR3 length: 18
J gene: TRBJ2-5
V gene: TRBV9
CDR3 protein: CASSVGPGTSGREETQYF

CDR3 length: 15
J gene: TRBJ2-5
V gene: TRBV5-1
CDR3 protein: CASSSSGERLETQYF

CDR3 length: 14
J gene: TRBJ2-6
V gene: TRBV19
CDR3 protein: CASSGSSGANVLTF